This T cell receptor (beta chain) was obtained from a study of Ad26.COV2.S vaccination and SARS-CoV-2 variants. About the study: The donor participated in the COV1001 trial, in its Ad26.COV2.S arm.

Specified treatment: some 20 received Ad26.COV2.S at low or high dose, single or two shots; several received placebo; per-sample allocation not given. Sampling took place 63 days after the first vaccine or placebo injection. Aged 18-55 years, donor was enrolled in Boston in 2020. Participants' vaccine, an Ad26 vector, delivered Wuhan-strain SARS-CoV-2 spike. Method: immunoSEQ multiplex PCR; TCRdb's copy keeps in-frame clones and lacks some. The repertoire holds hundreds of thousands of clones, with around 89% as singletons. Between the trimmed V and J ends, which lost 0 bases and 4 bases, there was a span of 18 bases. CDR1 and CDR2 from the germline V gene are MNHEY and SVGEGT. The CDR3 runs to 17 residues.

This sequence joins TRBV6-2 or TRBV6-3 and TRBJ1-2, with TRBD1 as a possible D gene (6 bases). The material was peripheral blood, obtained in a trial of Ad26.COV2.S vaccine versus placebo. The receptor was derived from a person between 18 and 65 years old who received the Ad26.COV2.S COVID-19 vaccine or a placebo. DNA for the CDR3: TGTGCCAGCAGTTACTCACCCCCCGGCGGGGGCGGCTATGGCTACACCTTC. It codes for CASSYSPPGGGGYGYTF.